This T cell receptor (beta chain) was retrieved from a study of beta chain features in type 1 diabetes. Findings and caveats of the study: Although PCR might favor shorter templates, it would do so equally in patients and controls. Shorter TCRB CDR3s, moderately but significantly so, were found in Type 1 diabetes patients in all four CD4+ subsets.

CD4+ cells of the naive, central memory, regulatory and stem cell-like memory types were sorted via CD45RO/CCR7/CD25/CD127/CD95/CD27. From germline, CDR1 is SQVTM and CDR2 ANQGSEA. The CDR3 has 15 residues. V trimming: 7 bases; J trimming: 7 bases; junction bases outside the gene matches: 7. As for this clone: Its antigen is not known.

All of the isolated RNA was reverse transcribed, so expressed TCRB transcripts were sequenced. Read counts averaged roughly 4 million for samples of naive, central memory and regulatory T cells. Measured with immunoSEQ multiplex PCR; TCRdb has only the in-frame clones, and not every one. Of roughly 450,000 clones listed, roughly 11% were seen once; the top ten hold around 0.05%. This chain connects TRBV29-1 to TRBJ2-1; 16 nucleotides agree with TRBD2. Material: naive CD4+ T cells from blood. The sequence derives from a woman aged 18-29 years in good health. CDR3 DNA sequence: TGCAGCGACCGAACGGGACTAGCGGGAGGGAATGAGCAGTTCTTC. Residues: CSDRTGLAGGNEQFF.